The sequence of this T cell receptor (beta chain) was determined in a study of T cell changes during pregnancy in multiple sclerosis. Sequenced by immunoSEQ multiplex PCR; TCRdb stores in-frame clones only, minus some. This table holds some 60,000 clones, 92% found once. Germline V gene sequence: CDR1 MNHEY, CDR2 SVGAGI. This CDR3 is built from 14 residues. Trimming left V 0 bases short and J 4 bases short, with 9 bases between. Sequenced material: peripheral blood, taken in the first trimester of pregnancy. The TCR originated in a female donor with multiple sclerosis, enrolled in a pregnancy study. The chain uses TRBV6-5 and TRBJ1-2; D is possibly TRBD1 (6 bases). For the CDR3, the DNA is TGTGCCAGCAGTTACTCGACAGGAGTCTATGGCTACACCTTC. Encoded protein: CASSYSTGVYGYTF.